Below, 24 T cell receptor beta chains from the same sample are listed, as sequenced in a study of beta chain features in type 1 diabetes. Their target antigens are unknown. Sequenced material consisted of expressed TCRB transcripts (all of the isolated RNA was reverse transcribed). TCRdb keeps only in-frame clones here, not all; method: immunoSEQ multiplex PCR. This table has over 150,000 clones, approximately 8% appearing once. General study points: Shortening that was moderate but significant affected the TCRB CDR3s of Type 1 diabetes patients in all four CD4+ subsets.

Source material: central memory CD4+ T cells from blood. The receptors here all came from a woman aged 40 to 50 with type 1 diabetes.

This chain joins TRBV5-1 and TRBJ2-6, with D maybe TRBD1 (6 bases). The CDR3 covers 16 residues. CDR1 SGHRS and CDR2 YFSETQ come from the germline V gene. Trimming stripped 4 bases from V and 0 bases from J, with 11 bases between. In nucleotides, the CDR3 is TGCGCCAGCAGCCCGGGACACTTCTCTGGGGCCAACGTCCTGACTTTC. Translation gives CASSPGHFSGANVLTF.

This clone was observed many times. The rearrangement joins TRBV18 to TRBJ2-5; D gene ambiguous. From germline, CDR1 is KGHSH and CDR2 LQKENI. V lost 4 bases to trimming and J lost 5 bases, with 11 bases between them. The length of the CDR3 is 13 residues. The CDR3, as DNA: TGTGCCAGCTCACAACCATCCGGGGAGACCCAGTACTTC. Its translation: CASSQPSGETQYF.

This chain links TRBV9 with TRBJ1-1; no definite D call. The CDR3 spans 15 residues. V lost 0 bases and J lost 5, with 14 bases in between. Germline CDR1 is SGDLS and CDR2 is YYNGEE. For the CDR3, the DNA is TGTGCCAGCAGCGTAGGAGGGCACAGCGGGACTGAAGCTTTCTTT. This encodes CASSVGGHSGTEAFF. Full variable domain (rest looked up from reference TRBV9 and TRBJ1-1): DSGVTQTPKHLITATGQRVTLRCSPRSGDLSVYWYQQSLDQGLQFLIQYYNGEERAKGNILERFSAQQFPDLHSELNLSSLELGDSALYFCASSVGGHSGTEAFFGQGTRLTVV.

In its sample, this clone was seen many times. The chain employs TRBV28 and TRBJ2-5, with 12 bases lining up with TRBD2. There are 16 residues in the CDR3. CDR1 is MDHEN and CDR2 is SYDVKM in the germline V gene. After removal of 6 bases from V and 4 bases from J, the junction contained 9 bases not matched to a gene. The CDR3 coding sequence is TGTGCCAGCAGCCCAGGACTAGCGGGGTCGGGAGAGACCCAGTACTTC. It codes for CASSPGLAGSGETQYF. The complete variable domain, with remaining parts taken from reference TRBV28 and TRBJ2-5, reads DVKVTQSSRYLVKRTGEKVFLECVQDMDHENMFWYRQDPGLGLRLIYFSYDVKMKEKGDIPEGYSVSREKKERFSLILESASTNQTSMYLCASSPGLAGSGETQYFGPGTRLLVL.

This clone was counted many times. One junction end does not reproduce the germline sequence, and a read error may be involved. The chain is built from TRBV7-7 and TRBJ2-5, with 11 bases lining up with TRBD1. The CDR3 sequence is 15 residues long. The germline V gene encodes CDR1 SSHAT and CDR2 FNYEAQ (reference sequence). Here the CDR3 DNA reads TGTGCTAGCAAAACAGGACAGGGGGCTTTGGAGACCCAGTACTTC. This translates into CASKTGQGALETQYF.

This clone was seen a few times. V usage is TRBV9 and J usage is TRBJ2-1; TRBD1 is a possible D gene (6 bases). This CDR3 contains 15 residues. The V and J ends lost 4 bases and 4 bases respectively, with 15 bases between them. Germline-derived CDR1 and CDR2 are SGDLS and YYNGEE. This chain's CDR3 is CASSTLGGVYNEQFF. Here the CDR3 DNA reads TGTGCCAGCAGCACCCTAGGGGGAGTTTACAATGAGCAGTTCTTC.

The genes are TRBV28 and TRBJ2-3, with D perhaps matching TRBD2 (5 bases). CDR3 length equals 16 residues. V gave up 2 bases and J gave up 2 bases, with 14 bases separating them. Germline CDR1 and CDR2: MDHEN and SYDVKM. The DNA of the CDR3 is TGTGCCAGCAGTTTAGAGGGTTCCGGTACCACAGATACGCAGTATTTT. Protein: CASSLEGSGTTDTQYF.

There are many counts of this clone. The genes are TRBV28 and TRBJ2-1, with 9 bases aligning to TRBD1. V shed 6 bases, J shed 3 bases, and the junction held 6 bases outside the gene matches. CDR1 is MDHEN and CDR2 is SYDVKM in the germline V gene. The CDR3 contains 15 residues. CDR3 sequence (DNA): TGTGCCAGCAGATCCGGACAGGGGATCTACAATGAGCAGTTCTTC. This codes for CASRSGQGIYNEQFF.

V and J are TRBV5-1 and TRBJ2-7; D is possibly TRBD2 (7 bases). Trimming pared 7 bases from V and 6 bases from J, leaving 20 bases between. Looked up from germline, CDR1 is SGHRS and CDR2 is YFSETQ. The CDR3 sequence is 14 residues long. CDR3 DNA sequence: TGCGCCAGCGCGGTCGGGGGGCAGGAGGGCGAGCAGTACTTC. Translated: CASAVGGQEGEQYF.

This clone showed up just a few times. This sequence joins TRBV5-8 and TRBJ1-5; 7 bases agree with TRBD1. The germline gives CDR1 SGHTS, CDR2 YDEGEE. Trimming at V came to 3 bases and at J to 9 bases, leaving 3 bases not matched to a gene. CDR3 length: 12 amino acids. CDR3 nucleotide sequence: TGTGCCAGCAGCTCTCAGGGGGGGCCCCAGCATTTT. It yields the protein CASSSQGGPQHF.

This chain joins TRBV4-3 and TRBJ1-1, with a tentative D call TRBD1 (5 bases). V gave up 1 base and J gave up 0 bases, with 12 bases separating them. Germline V gene sequence: CDR1 LGHNA, CDR2 YSLEER. The CDR3 runs 16 residues. The CDR3 region is CASSQVGQGVNTEAFF. CDR3 bases: TGCGCCAGCAGCCAAGTCGGACAAGGGGTGAACACTGAAGCTTTCTTT.

This clone came up a few times. The sample holds other DNA sequences that translate to the same CDR3. V is TRBV6-5 and J is TRBJ1-1; TRBD1 is a possible D gene (5 bases). Germline CDR1 is MNHEY and CDR2 is SVGAGI. Trimming shortened V by 2 bases and J by 2 bases, and 6 bases separated the two germline ends. There are 13 residues in the CDR3. CDR3: CASSYDRNTEAFF. DNA of the CDR3: TGTGCCAGCAGTTACGACAGAAACACTGAAGCTTTCTTT.

The chain joins TRBV11-1 to TRBJ2-1; D is ambiguous. This CDR3 is 13 amino acids long. V was pared by 1 base and J by 6 bases, with 7 bases between. Germline CDR1 SGHAT, CDR2 FQDESV (reference sequence). The CDR3 region has the DNA TGTGCCAGCAGCTTAGGAGCGCTCAATGAGCAGTTCTTC. Protein: CASSLGALNEQFF. The entire variable domain, with the rest obtained from reference TRBV11-1 and TRBJ2-1, is as follows: EAEVAQSPRYKITEKSQAVAFWCDPISGHATLYWYRQILGQGPELLVQFQDESVVDDSQLPKDRFSAERLKGVDSTLKIQPAELGDSAMYLCASSLGALNEQFFGPGTRLTVL.

CDR3 sequence (DNA): TGTGCCAGCAGTGAATATGTGGCACGGGAAAACAATCAGCCCCAGCATTTT. Encoded protein: CASSEYVARENNQPQHF. The chain uses TRBV25-1 and TRBJ1-5; the D is unclear. This CDR3 region has 17 residues. Trimming removed 0 bases from V and 3 bases from J, with 15 bases in between. Germline CDR1 and CDR2: MGHDK and SYGVNS.

This clone occurred a few times. The chain joins TRBV7-2 to TRBJ1-2, with D uncertain. The length of the CDR3 is 13 residues. V lost 5 bases and J lost 0, with 7 bases in between. CDR1 SGHTA and CDR2 FQGNSA come from the germline V gene. The CDR3 protein is CASSLQPNYGYTF. The CDR3, as DNA: TGTGCCAGCAGCCTACAGCCTAACTATGGCTACACCTTC.

This clone showed up many times. The J gene is TRBJ2-1, the V gene TRBV2; D gene unclear. V was pared by 1 base and J by 6 bases, with 7 bases between. CDR1 is SNHLY, CDR2 FYNNEI, per germline. The CDR3 has 13 residues. The CDR3 DNA is TGTGCCAGCAGTGAAGAACTTCTCAATGAGCAGTTCTTC. It encodes CASSEELLNEQFF.

There are a few counts of this clone. The chain is built from TRBV14 and TRBJ1-6, with D hard to call. CDR1 is SGHDN, CDR2 FVKESK, per germline. This CDR3 contains 13 residues. The ends were cut back, 1 base at V and 8 bases at J, with 6 bases in the middle. The DNA for the CDR3 is TGTGCCAGCAGCCAAGTAAGCCATTCACCCCTCCACTTT. Residues: CASSQVSHSPLHF.

The chain employs TRBV5-6 and TRBJ1-5; D is possibly TRBD1 (6 bases). This CDR3 region has 14 residues. The germline V gene encodes CDR1 SGHDT and CDR2 YYEEEE. The V end lost 0 bases, the J end lost 9 bases, and 13 bases lay between the germline ends. In DNA form, the CDR3 reads TGTGCCAGCAGCTTGGAAGGGGGAAGAGGGCCCCAGCATTTT. It codes for CASSLEGGRGPQHF.

V gene TRBV6-1 combines with J gene TRBJ2-3; possible D gene TRBD1, 5 bases. Trimming removed 6 bases from V and 6 bases from J, with 13 bases in between. Looked up from germline, CDR1 is MNHNS and CDR2 is SASEGT. This CDR3 spans 13 amino acids. In DNA, the CDR3 is TGTGCCAGCAGCAGAAGCAGGGTGGATACGCAGTATTTT. Translation: CASSRSRVDTQYF.

This clone was seen a handful of times. The chain couples TRBV9 to TRBJ2-1; 15 bases line up with TRBD2. Unmatched junction bases numbered 3, after V lost 0 bases and J lost 8 bases. Germline loops: CDR1 SGDLS, CDR2 YYNGEE. The CDR3 is made up of 16 amino acids. The CDR3 sequence: CASSVGGLAGGDEQFF. The CDR3 DNA is TGTGCCAGCAGCGTAGGGGGACTAGCGGGAGGCGATGAGCAGTTCTTC.

This clone was counted a few times. The chain carries TRBV20-1 and TRBJ2-1, with D hard to call. Germline loops: CDR1 DFQATT, CDR2 SNEGSKA (reference sequence). The CDR3 length is 11 residues. Trimming left V 3 bases short and J 8 bases short, with 8 bases between. CDR3 bases: TGCAGTGCTAGGGGTGGAGATGAGCAGTTCTTC. Translating it yields CSARGGDEQFF.

The chain employs TRBV6-5 and TRBJ2-7, with TRBD2 identical over 9 bases. With 2 bases clipped from V and 5 bases from J, the junction kept 7 bases outside the gene matches. The CDR3 runs to 15 residues. The germline gives CDR1 MNHEY, CDR2 SVGAGI. The chain's CDR3 is CASSYLSGRYDEQYF. The CDR3 bases are TGTGCCAGCAGTTACCTTAGCGGGAGATACGACGAGCAGTACTTC.

This clone was seen ten or more times. The V and J genes are TRBV29-1 and TRBJ1-1; D is unresolved. With 7 bases removed from V and 0 bases from J, the gap between germline ends came to 18 bases. This CDR3 comprises 15 residues. The germline V gene has CDR1 SQVTM and CDR2 ANQGSEA. CDR3 nucleotide sequence: TGCAGCGCCCACCCGGCGAGGCTGATGAACACTGAAGCTTTCTTT. Protein product: CSAHPARLMNTEAFF.

Many counts were recorded for this clone. V is TRBV6-5 and J is TRBJ2-3, with D possibly TRBD2 on 5 matching bases. This CDR3 is 15 amino acids long. Germline-derived CDR1 and CDR2 are MNHEY and SVGAGI. The germline V and J ends were trimmed by 0 bases and 2 bases, with 9 bases remaining between them. DNA of the CDR3: TGTGCCAGCAGTTACTCCCCGACTAACACAGATACGCAGTATTTT. This sequence encodes CASSYSPTNTDTQYF.